Below, 10 T cell receptor beta chains from the same sample are listed, as sequenced in a study of T cell responses to AZD1222 COVID-19 vaccine. Only in-frame clones appear in the TCRdb table, and some are missing; sequencing was by immunoSEQ multiplex PCR. Of over 150,000 clones listed, 88% are singletons. The sample was peripheral blood, taken on day 0 of AZD1222 vaccination. These receptors all come from an adult in good health.

The chain uses TRBV27 and TRBJ2-7; D not certain. V was cut by 5 bases and J by 13 bases, with 12 bases left in between. This CDR3 comprises 10 residues. The V gene's germline CDR1 is MNHEY and CDR2 SMNVEV (reference sequence). In nucleotides, the CDR3 is TGTGCCAGCAGTCAACCTAGGGCCTACTTC. Translation: CASSQPRAYF.

V and J are TRBV28 and TRBJ1-2; D is unresolved. The ends were cut back, 5 bases at V and 4 bases at J, with 17 bases in the middle. The V gene's germline CDR1 is MDHEN and CDR2 SYDVKM. The CDR3 covers 15 residues. The CDR3: CASSLPGLAAYGYTF. Here the CDR3 DNA reads TGTGCCAGCAGTCTCCCGGGTCTCGCTGCCTATGGCTACACCTTC.

This chain links TRBV12-5 with TRBJ1-3; 8 bases are shared with TRBD1. The CDR3 contains 21 residues. Germline V gene data show CDR1 as LGHNT and CDR2 as FRNRAP. V lost 5 bases and J lost 1; bases outside the gene matches: 22. CDR3 DNA: TGTGCTAGTGGTCTGCCGACCAGGGGGCCTATAACCGCCCCTTCTGGAAACACCATATATTTT. Translating it yields CASGLPTRGPITAPSGNTIYF.

This clone was seen only once. V is TRBV4-3 and J is TRBJ1-1; D unresolved. Trimming cost V 1 base and J 0 bases, with 15 bases left between them. The CDR3 loop spans 17 amino acids. CDR1 LGHNA and CDR2 YSLEER come from the germline V gene. DNA for the CDR3: TGCGCCAGCAGCCAAGTCGCCCGGGGAGGAATGAACACTGAAGCTTTCTTT. It yields the protein CASSQVARGGMNTEAFF.

This clone was seen once. The CDR3 nucleotides read TGTGCCAGCAGACTCCGGGACAGGGTCGAGGTAGACGAGCAGTACTTC. It translates to CASRLRDRVEVDEQYF. The chain uses TRBV28 and TRBJ2-7; 9 nucleotides agree with TRBD1. Germline CDR1 is MDHEN and CDR2 is SYDVKM. With V trimmed by 6 bases and J by 5 bases, 14 bases remained unmatched. The CDR3 is 16 amino acids.

This clone turned up a few times. V gene TRBV12-3 or TRBV12-4 combines with J gene TRBJ1-6; D remains unclear. Trimming removed 8 bases at V and 7 bases at J, with 12 bases between. The CDR3 length is 13 residues. The CDR3, as DNA: TGTGCCAGCGCGAGGACCTTAAATTCACCCCTCCACTTT. Translating gives CASARTLNSPLHF.

This sequence joins TRBV7-3 and TRBJ2-7, with D uncertain. Trimming took off 2 bases at V and 7 bases at J, with 15 bases between the two ends. From germline, CDR1 is SGHTA and CDR2 FQGTGA. The CDR3 sequence is 14 residues long. The CDR3 nucleotides read TGTGCCAGCAGCTTATCAGGTGGGGTATTGGAGCAGTACTTC. It yields the protein CASSLSGGVLEQYF.

This clone was recorded a few times. Other DNA sequences of this sample code for an identical CDR3. The rearrangement uses TRBV7-2 and TRBJ2-3, with unresolved D. The CDR3 has 14 amino acids. CDR1 and CDR2 from the germline V gene are SGHTA and FQGNSA. V was cut by 1 base and J by 5 bases, with 10 bases left in between. This CDR3 is CASSLDGPLDTQYF. DNA for the CDR3: TGTGCCAGCAGCTTAGATGGACCGCTAGATACGCAGTATTTT. The full variable domain, with the rest looked up from reference TRBV7-2 and TRBJ2-3, is GAGVSQSPSNKVTEKGKDVELRCDPISGHTALYWYRQSLGQGLEFLIYFQGNSAPDKSGLPSDRFSAERTGGSVSTLTIQRTQQEDSAVYLCASSLDGPLDTQYFGPGTRLTVL.

In regard to this clone: At the DNA level, this CDR3 is encoded by other sequences in the same sample as well. The chain is built from TRBV18 and TRBJ2-3, with D uncertain. Trimming left V 3 bases short and J 3 bases short, with 7 bases between. In germline, CDR1 is KGHSH, CDR2 LQKENI. CDR3 length equals 13 residues. CDR3 DNA: TGTGCCAGCTCACCCCCCAGTACAGATACGCAGTATTTT. Encoded protein: CASSPPSTDTQYF.

This chain joins TRBV9 and TRBJ1-1; D not resolved. The CDR3 spans 13 residues. The V end was cut by 3 bases, the J end by 2 bases, with 8 bases between. Germline CDR1 is SGDLS and CDR2 is YYNGEE. CDR3 DNA: TGTGCCAGCAGCGCCACTTTCAACACTGAAGCTTTCTTT. It specifies CASSATFNTEAFF.